Following are 29 T cell receptor beta chains from one sample sequenced in a study of response to subunit inactivated influenza vaccine. One entry per CDR3 protein results from TCRdb running MiXCR on the RT-PCR reads. The sample shows roughly 670,000 distinct CDR3 sequences, approximately 15% of them seen only once. The starting material was PBMCs from blood, obtained 14 to 15 days before vaccination. Receptor source: a man aged 45 to 65 who received an inactivated influenza vaccine.

This clonotype was seen a handful of times. This chain joins TRBV6-5 and TRBJ2-7, with a tentative D call TRBD1 (5 bases). The ends were cut back, 6 bases at V and 3 bases at J, with 12 bases in the middle. This CDR3 contains 13 residues. Germline assignment: CDR1 MNHEY and CDR2 SVGAGI. The CDR3 region is CASSYDSHYEQYF. CDR3 DNA: TGTGCCAGCAGCTACGACAGTCACTACGAGCAGTACTTC.

This clonotype has a handful of counts. The gene calls are TRBV6-2 or TRBV6-3 and TRBJ2-5, with 7 bases that match TRBD2. Trimming cost V 4 bases and J 5 bases; bases outside gene matches: 13. CDR3 length: 16 residues. CDR1 and CDR2 from the germline V gene are MNHEY and SVGEGT. CDR3 nucleotide sequence: TGTGCCAGCAGTTCTGAGCGGGACCCCCCCGGGGAGACCCAGTACTTC. Translation gives CASSSERDPPGETQYF.

This clonotype was observed at least ten times. This chain connects TRBV20-1 to TRBJ2-3; no definite D call. The CDR3 loop spans 14 amino acids. CDR1 and CDR2 from the germline V gene are DFQATT and SNEGSKA (reference sequence). With 1 base removed from V and 0 bases from J, the gap between germline ends came to 8 bases. The CDR3 region is CSARVPGSTDTQYF. Written as DNA, the CDR3 is TGCAGTGCTAGAGTCCCCGGGAGCACAGATACGCAGTATTTT.

The sample holds a few counts of this clonotype. The V and J genes are TRBV4-3 and TRBJ2-3; TRBD2 agrees at 8 bases. The CDR3 sequence is 15 residues long. After removal of 0 bases from V and 4 bases from J, the junction contained 3 bases not matched to a gene. Germline V gene sequence: CDR1 LGHNA, CDR2 YSLEER. CDR3 protein: CASSQDPAGADTQYF. CDR3 coding DNA: TGCGCCAGCAGCCAAGATCCAGCGGGGGCAGATACGCAGTATTTT.

The chain has TRBV29-1 and TRBJ2-7, with D maybe TRBD1 (5 bases). Germline assignment: CDR1 SQVTM and CDR2 ANQGSEA. Trimming removed 5 bases from V and 3 bases from J, with 14 bases in between. There are 13 residues in the CDR3. The DNA of the CDR3 is TGCAGCGTTAAATTAGGACACGACTACGAGCAGTACTTC. This codes for CSVKLGHDYEQYF.

The CDR3: CASSPPSATEAFF. The CDR3 DNA reads as TGTGCCAGCAGCCCACCATCGGCTACTGAAGCTTTCTTT. V gene TRBV7-9 combines with J gene TRBJ1-1; D is unresolved. Germline V gene lookup returns CDR1 SEHNR and CDR2 FQNEAQ (reference sequence). The CDR3 length is 13 residues. Between the trimmed V and J ends, which lost 5 bases and 5 bases, there was a span of 12 bases.

This clonotype was observed a handful of times. The chain carries TRBV21-1 and TRBJ2-5; the D call of TRBD2 is as the table states it, not checked on the DNA. TRBV21-1 is described as a pseudogene. This CDR3 is 14 amino acids long. Written as DNA, the CDR3 is TGTGCCAGCAGCGAGACTAGCGTCCAAGAGACCCAGTACTTC. Protein: CASSETSVQETQYF.

The CDR3 DNA follows: TGTGCCAGCAGCCAAGTAGGGCGGCGGGGACAAGTCACAGATACGCAGTATTTT. It codes for CASSQVGRRGQVTDTQYF. V gene TRBV4-2 combines with J gene TRBJ2-3, with D possibly being TRBD1 or TRBD2 (6 bases each). Per germline, CDR1 LGHNA and CDR2 YNFKEQ. V lost 1 base and J lost 2, with 19 bases in between. This CDR3 contains 18 residues.

This clonotype was detected a few times. This rearrangement joins TRBV4-2 to TRBJ2-7, with a tentative D call TRBD1 (5 bases). V was shortened by 2 bases and J by 5 bases, with 16 bases between the two germline ends. CDR3 length: 15 amino acids. Germline V gives CDR1 LGHNA, CDR2 YNFKEQ. The CDR3 loop is CASSQRGKGFDEQYF. DNA for the CDR3: TGTGCCAGCAGCCAAAGGGGAAAGGGGTTCGACGAGCAGTACTTC.

This clonotype was recorded many times. V and J are TRBV5-1 and TRBJ2-3; no definite D call. Germline V gives CDR1 SGHRS, CDR2 YFSETQ. Between the trimmed V and J ends, which lost 0 bases and 6 bases, there was a span of 14 bases. This CDR3 is built from 15 residues. The CDR3 DNA is TGCGCCAGCAGCTTGGGGTCTTCCCCAACGGATACGCAGTATTTT. Protein: CASSLGSSPTDTQYF.

This clonotype has more than one count but fewer than ten. A junction boundary mismatches the germline segment, possibly from a read error. This sequence joins TRBV6-2 or TRBV6-3 and TRBJ2-3; D might be TRBD1 (8 bases). This CDR3 contains 13 residues. Germline loops: CDR1 MNHEY, CDR2 SVGEGT. The CDR3 DNA sequence: TGTGCCAGCATCAAAAGCGGGACAGGTGGAGTAAATTTT. Protein sequence: CASIKSGTGGVNF.

This clonotype was seen a few times. V and J are TRBV5-1 and TRBJ1-4; TRBD1 might be the D (6 bases). CDR1 and CDR2 (germline): SGHRS, YFSETQ. V was cut by 3 bases and J by 8 bases, with 23 bases left in between. The CDR3 is 17 amino acids. The DNA for the CDR3 is TGCGCCAGCAGCTCAACGAAAGCTTCACAGGGATTGGAAAAACTGTTTTTT. Amino acid sequence: CASSSTKASQGLEKLFF.

This clonotype was observed a handful of times. The rearrangement uses TRBV7-3 and TRBJ2-1, with TRBD2 matching 11 bases. Germline CDR1 is SGHTA and CDR2 is FQGTGA. This CDR3 is built from 18 residues. Losses at the gene ends were 2 bases for V and 8 bases for J; bases not matched to a gene: 14. CDR3 sequence reads: CASSLGGTSGQRKDEQFF. The CDR3 DNA reads TGTGCCAGCAGCTTAGGGGGGACTAGCGGCCAAAGGAAAGATGAGCAGTTCTTC.

This clonotype was seen repeatedly, ten times or more. The V call is TRBV20-1, the J call TRBJ1-1; D is unclear. The CDR3 consists of 16 residues. Germline V gene lookup returns CDR1 DFQATT and CDR2 SNEGSKA (reference sequence). With 0 bases removed from V and 0 bases from J, the gap between germline ends came to 14 bases. CDR3 in amino acids: CSARDRSNPMNTEAFF. DNA for the CDR3: TGCAGTGCTAGAGACAGGTCCAACCCCATGAACACTGAAGCTTTCTTT.

In this sample, this clonotype turned up a few times. The chain joins TRBV15 to TRBJ2-7, with D tentatively TRBD2 (5 bases). V was clipped by 0 bases and J by 3 bases, with 12 bases between them. The CDR3 extends over 15 amino acids. Germline values: CDR1 LNHNV, CDR2 YYDKDF (reference sequence). DNA for the CDR3: TGTGCCACCAGCAGAGATGGCGCTAGCAGCTACGAGCAGTACTTC. Protein sequence: CATSRDGASSYEQYF.

This clonotype was found once. The chain joins TRBV6-2 or TRBV6-3 to TRBJ2-7; a weak D match, TRBD2 (7 bases). The V and J ends lost 6 bases and 2 bases respectively, with 14 bases between them. The CDR3 sequence is 14 residues long. The germline CDR1 and CDR2 sequences are MNHEY and SVGEGT. As DNA, the CDR3 is TGTGCCAGCAGAGAGGGGGGGAGACCCTACGAGCAGTACTTC. Protein sequence: CASREGGRPYEQYF.

This clonotype turned up a few times. J is TRBJ2-1 and V is TRBV5-6; D gene uncertain. V was shortened by 4 bases and J by 4 bases, with 6 bases between the two germline ends. The CDR3 consists of 12 residues. Germline CDR1 SGHDT, CDR2 YYEEEE. In DNA, the CDR3 is TGTGCCAGCAGCGACAATTACAATGAGCAGTTCTTC. Its protein is CASSDNYNEQFF.

The rearrangement joins TRBV28 to TRBJ1-4; no clear D gene. V shed 4 bases and J shed 0 bases, with 12 bases lying between them. The CDR3 has 16 amino acids. Looked up from germline, CDR1 is MDHEN and CDR2 is SYDVKM. The chain's CDR3 is CASSSPSRATNEKLFF. Here the CDR3 DNA reads TGTGCCAGCAGTTCCCCGTCTAGAGCAACTAATGAAAAACTGTTTTTT.

In its sample, this clonotype was seen a few times. The gene calls are TRBV29-1 and TRBJ1-6, with D possibly matching TRBD1 (6 bases). The germline gives CDR1 SQVTM, CDR2 ANQGSEA. The CDR3 contains 13 residues. The ends were cut back, 7 bases at V and 5 bases at J, with 12 bases in the middle. The CDR3 loop is CSARDKDNSPLHF. CDR3 DNA: TGCAGCGCTCGGGACAAAGATAATTCACCCCTCCACTTT.

This chain joins TRBV5-1 and TRBJ2-3; 10 bases map to TRBD2. Trimming took 9 bases from V and 3 from J; bases not matched to a gene: 7. This CDR3 has 14 amino acids. Germline CDR1 reads SGHRS; CDR2 reads YFSETQ. The CDR3 protein is CATGSGGATDTQYF. The CDR3 DNA follows: TGCGCCACCGGGAGCGGGGGGGCAACAGATACGCAGTATTTT.

The chain has TRBV28 and TRBJ2-1, with 9 bases identical to TRBD2. Germline-derived CDR1 and CDR2 are MDHEN and SYDVKM. The CDR3 has 16 amino acids. Germline trimming cut 1 base from V and 8 bases from J; bases unmatched to any gene: 9. The CDR3 reads CASSLLGLAFNDEQFF. CDR3 nucleotide sequence: TGTGCCAGCAGTTTATTAGGACTAGCGTTTAATGATGAGCAGTTCTTC. The full variable domain, with the rest looked up from reference TRBV28 and TRBJ2-1, is DVKVTQSSRYLVKRTGEKVFLECVQDMDHENMFWYRQDPGLGLRLIYFSYDVKMKEKGDIPEGYSVSREKKERFSLILESASTNQTSMYLCASSLLGLAFNDEQFFGPGTRLTVL.

This chain joins TRBV2 and TRBJ1-2; D call uncertain. CDR3 size: 16 residues. CDR1 and CDR2 from the germline V gene are SNHLY and FYNNEI. Trimming left V 3 bases short and J 8 bases short, with 22 bases between. This chain's CDR3 is CASSELRQGGPFGYTF. DNA for the CDR3: TGTGCCAGCAGTGAGCTACGTCAAGGCGGACCTTTCGGCTACACCTTC.

V gene TRBV10-3 combines with J gene TRBJ1-2; D is unclear. This CDR3 contains 14 residues. The germline V gene has CDR1 ENHRY and CDR2 SYGVKD. Trimming removed 3 bases at V and 3 bases at J, with 11 bases between. The CDR3 sequence is CAISESPGDYGYTF. In DNA form, the CDR3 reads TGTGCCATCAGTGAATCCCCCGGGGACTATGGCTACACCTTC.

The rearrangement uses TRBV7-2 and TRBJ2-5; D tentatively fits TRBD1 or TRBD2 (5 bases each). Trimming left V 0 bases short and J 4 bases short, with 15 bases between. The CDR3 is 16 residues long. Germline lookup yields CDR1 SGHTA and CDR2 FQGNSA. The CDR3 sequence: CASSLATGRDGETQYF. In nucleotides, the CDR3 is TGTGCCAGCAGCTTAGCGACGGGCAGGGACGGAGAGACCCAGTACTTC.

This clonotype was seen many times. The gene calls are TRBV2 and TRBJ1-5; D unclear. Germline CDR1 and CDR2: SNHLY and FYNNEI. Trimming left V 2 bases short and J 4 bases short, with 3 bases between. The CDR3 is 12 amino acids. In DNA, the CDR3 is TGTGCCAGCAGTGAAATGAATCAGCCCCAGCATTTT. This encodes CASSEMNQPQHF. Variable domain in full (rest from reference TRBV2 and TRBJ1-5): EPEVTQTPSHQVTQMGQEVILRCVPISNHLYFYWYRQILGQKVEFLVSFYNNEISEKSEIFDDQFSVERPDGSNFTLKIRSTKLEDSAMYFCASSEMNQPQHFGDGTRLSIL.

The chain couples TRBV12-3 or TRBV12-4 to TRBJ1-2, with 12 nucleotides matching TRBD1. The CDR3 loop spans 14 amino acids. The junction had 7 bases not matched to a gene; V was cut back by 6 bases and J by 8 bases. CDR3 bases: TGTGCCAGCAGCCCGTCCGGGACAGGGGGCGGCTACACCTTC. As protein: CASSPSGTGGGYTF.

This clonotype was counted only a few times. The rearrangement links TRBV20-1 to TRBJ2-5, with TRBD1 identical over 7 bases. Trimming took 3 bases from V and 3 from J; bases not matched to a gene: 10. Germline-derived CDR1 and CDR2 are DFQATT and SNEGSKA (reference sequence). This CDR3 spans 15 amino acids. The CDR3 sequence is CSARPRQGFKETQYF. Written as DNA, the CDR3 is TGCAGTGCTAGGCCGAGACAGGGCTTTAAAGAGACCCAGTACTTC.

The chain combines TRBV14 with TRBJ2-3; the D call may be TRBD1 or TRBD2 (5 bases each). The germline V and J ends were trimmed by 1 base and 8 bases, with 10 bases remaining between them. The CDR3 is 13 residues long. CDR1 and CDR2 (germline): SGHDN, FVKESK. The CDR3, as DNA: TGTGCCAGCAGCCAAGGTGGGGCGGGTACGCAGTATTTT. Protein: CASSQGGAGTQYF.

The CDR3 loop is CSARLQGRPQYEQYF. The CDR3 nucleotides read TGCAGTGCTAGACTACAAGGCAGGCCGCAATACGAGCAGTACTTC. The V gene is TRBV20-1, the J gene TRBJ2-7; D gene ambiguous. Germline V gene data show CDR1 as DFQATT and CDR2 as SNEGSKA (reference sequence). V was clipped by 2 bases and J by 4 bases, with 18 bases between them. The CDR3 extends over 15 amino acids.